Shown below are 27 T cell receptor beta chains from a single sample sequenced in a study of cytomegalovirus exposure and HLA in healthy donors. The study ran its PCR with 60 Vbeta and 13 Jbeta primers. The table came from immunoSEQ multiplex PCR; TCRdb's copy has only in-frame clones and leaves some out. Among about 160,000 clones, approximately 81% were seen once, and the ten largest hold 6% to 9%. Sequenced input: PBMCs. Receptors originate from a woman aged 25 to 39 in good health and CMV-seropositive.

This clone was detected only a few times. The chain links TRBV5-6 to TRBJ2-3, with D possibly TRBD1 on 5 matching bases. Looked up from germline, CDR1 is SGHDT and CDR2 is YYEEEE. The CDR3 has 17 residues. Trimming removed 6 bases from V and 4 bases from J, with 24 bases in between. The CDR3 region is CASIRRGIRPTPDTQYF. The DNA of the CDR3 is TGTGCCAGCATCCGAAGGGGCATACGGCCCACTCCAGATACGCAGTATTTT.

This clone was found once. The rearrangement links TRBV11-1 to TRBJ1-1; no reliable D call. The V end was cut by 5 bases, the J end by 9 bases, with 16 bases between. The CDR3 is 13 amino acids. The V gene's germline CDR1 is SGHAT and CDR2 FQDESV (reference sequence). Written as DNA, the CDR3 is TGTGCCAGCAGCCCTCTCACCTTTGCTAAAGCTTTCTTT. It yields the protein CASSPLTFAKAFF. The whole variable domain, remainder taken from reference TRBV11-1 and TRBJ1-1, is EAEVAQSPRYKITEKSQAVAFWCDPISGHATLYWYRQILGQGPELLVQFQDESVVDDSQLPKDRFSAERLKGVDSTLKIQPAELGDSAMYLCASSPLTFAKAFFGQGTRLTVV.

CDR3 amino acids: CASSVYGTGNRPGEQYF. The DNA for the CDR3 is TGTGCCAGCAGCGTCTATGGGACAGGGAACAGGCCAGGCGAGCAGTACTTC. The rearrangement links TRBV9 to TRBJ2-7, with 9 bases identical to TRBD1. Germline V gene lookup returns CDR1 SGDLS and CDR2 YYNGEE. This CDR3 spans 17 amino acids. V lost 2 bases and J lost 6; bases outside the gene matches: 15. Using reference TRBV9 and TRBJ2-7 for the parts outside the CDR3, the full variable domain is DSGVTQTPKHLITATGQRVTLRCSPRSGDLSVYWYQQSLDQGLQFLIQYYNGEERAKGNILERFSAQQFPDLHSELNLSSLELGDSALYFCASSVYGTGNRPGEQYFGPGTRLTVT.

The chain couples TRBV5-4 to TRBJ1-1; D gene uncertain. The V and J ends lost 4 bases and 3 bases respectively, with 7 bases between them. CDR1 and CDR2 from the germline V gene are SGHNT and YYREEE (reference sequence). This CDR3 is 12 amino acids long. The CDR3 nucleotides read TGTGCCAGCAGCCAACGAGACACTGAAGCTTTCTTT. Its protein is CASSQRDTEAFF.

The J gene is TRBJ2-7, the V gene TRBV27, with TRBD2 matching 12 bases. With 4 bases clipped from V and 5 bases from J, the junction kept 15 bases outside the gene matches. The CDR3 extends over 18 amino acids. In germline, CDR1 is MNHEY, CDR2 SMNVEV (reference sequence). The DNA of the CDR3 is TGTGCCAGCAGTTCCGACTACCTAGCGGGGGGGAAGACGGACGAGCAGTACTTC. Translated, it gives CASSSDYLAGGKTDEQYF.

J is TRBJ2-3 and V is TRBV9; tentative D call: TRBD2 (6 bases). Trimming shortened V by 7 bases and J by 4 bases, and 19 bases separated the two germline ends. CDR1 SGDLS and CDR2 YYNGEE come from the germline V gene. This CDR3 has 15 amino acids. The CDR3 sequence: CASAGGGSLADTQYF. CDR3 DNA sequence: TGTGCCAGCGCCGGTGGGGGGAGTTTGGCAGATACGCAGTATTTT.

A remark on this clone: The junction departs from germline at one end; a sequencing error may be responsible. The chain recombines TRBV7-9 with TRBJ2-5, with D hard to call. The CDR3 length is 13 residues. Germline values: CDR1 SEHNR, CDR2 FQNEAQ (reference sequence). The CDR3 region has the DNA TGTTCCAGCAGCTTCGGTCGGCAAGAGACCCAGTACTTC. As protein: CSSSFGRQETQYF.

This chain uses TRBV5-1 with TRBJ2-7, with 7 bases fitting TRBD2. The CDR3 is made up of 16 amino acids. V dropped 0 bases and J dropped 0; count of bases not matched to a gene: 6. Germline CDR1 reads SGHRS; CDR2 reads YFSETQ. The CDR3 protein is CASSLGASGSSYEQYF. CDR3 bases: TGCGCCAGCAGCTTGGGGGCTAGCGGTTCCTCCTACGAGCAGTACTTC.

This rearrangement joins TRBV7-8 to TRBJ1-6, with 7 bases lining up with TRBD1. Germline assignment: CDR1 SGHVS and CDR2 FQNEAQ. The CDR3 has 13 residues. V trimming: 2 bases; J trimming: 14 bases; junction bases outside the gene matches: 6. The CDR3 spells CASSLSTGEALHF. The CDR3 coding sequence is TGTGCCAGCAGCTTATCCACAGGGGAGGCCCTCCACTTT.

The CDR3 reads CASSQLGQRKQYF. The CDR3 nucleotides are TGCGCCAGCAGCCAACTGGGACAGCGGAAACAGTACTTC. This chain uses TRBV4-3 with TRBJ2-7; 7 nucleotides match TRBD1. The CDR3 consists of 13 residues. In germline, CDR1 is LGHNA, CDR2 YSLEER. The J segment lost 10 bases and the V segment lost 2 bases, leaving 8 bases of the junction unmatched.

This clone was observed a handful of times. In DNA, the CDR3 is TGTGCCAGCAGCTTAACCCCTTCCCCAGATACGCAGTATTTT. Its protein is CASSLTPSPDTQYF. The chain links TRBV7-3 to TRBJ2-3; unclear D gene. The CDR3 runs to 14 residues. Trimming took 0 bases from V and 4 from J, leaving 8 bases between them. Looked up from germline, CDR1 is SGHTA and CDR2 is FQGTGA.

This clone was observed a single time. This sequence joins TRBV5-4 and TRBJ2-7; maybe TRBD2 (5 bases). Trimming pared 2 bases from V and 4 bases from J, leaving 19 bases between. Germline lookup yields CDR1 SGHNT and CDR2 YYREEE (reference sequence). This CDR3 has 16 residues. The CDR3 loop is CASSFYIGESWYEQYF. CDR3 DNA: TGTGCCAGCAGCTTTTATATCGGGGAGTCCTGGTACGAGCAGTACTTC.

V usage is TRBV7-2 and J usage is TRBJ2-6; the D is unclear. This CDR3 spans 15 amino acids. Looked up from germline, CDR1 is SGHTA and CDR2 is FQGNSA. The germline V and J ends were trimmed by 3 bases and 7 bases, with 13 bases remaining between them. CDR3 DNA sequence: TGTGCCAGCAGCTTCAGTCCCTTCTTAGCCAACGTCCTGACTTTC. This encodes CASSFSPFLANVLTF. Drawing the rest from reference TRBV7-2 and TRBJ2-6, the complete variable domain is GAGVSQSPSNKVTEKGKDVELRCDPISGHTALYWYRQSLGQGLEFLIYFQGNSAPDKSGLPSDRFSAERTGGSVSTLTIQRTQQEDSAVYLCASSFSPFLANVLTFGAGSRLTVL.

This chain joins TRBV11-2 and TRBJ1-2, with a tentative D call TRBD1 (6 bases). Germline assignment: CDR1 SGHAT and CDR2 FQNNGV. V lost 1 base to trimming and J lost 8 bases, with 8 bases between them. The CDR3 runs to 12 residues. The CDR3 reads CASSLVRGGYTF. CDR3 in DNA: TGTGCCAGCAGCTTAGTCAGGGGAGGCTACACCTTC.

The V gene is TRBV7-8, the J gene TRBJ1-3, with D possibly being TRBD1 (5 bases). Germline assignment: CDR1 SGHVS and CDR2 FQNEAQ. The CDR3 totals 16 residues. Trimming shortened V by 1 base and J by 1 base, and 11 bases separated the two germline ends. Here the CDR3 DNA reads TGTGCCAGCAGCTTAGTGACAGCCGGATCTGGAAACACCATATATTTT. This translates into CASSLVTAGSGNTIYF.

V and J are TRBV5-5 and TRBJ2-3; 8 positions match TRBD1. The CDR3 covers 15 residues. After removal of 5 bases from V and 1 base from J, the junction contained 6 bases not matched to a gene. CDR1 and CDR2 from the germline V gene are SGHKS and YYEKEE (reference sequence). CDR3 DNA: TGTGCCAGCAGGGTGACAGGGGACGGCACAGATACGCAGTATTTT. Its protein is CASRVTGDGTDTQYF.

The rearrangement joins TRBV15 to TRBJ2-2; D perhaps matches TRBD1 (6 bases). The V gene lost 4 bases and the J gene lost 4 bases, with 22 bases spanning the gap. Germline-derived CDR1 and CDR2 are LNHNV and YYDKDF (reference sequence). The CDR3 is made up of 18 amino acids. The CDR3 nucleotides read TGTGCCACCAGCACCGCACCCCCCACTAGGGGGTTCACCGGGGAGCTGTTTTTT. Protein product: CATSTAPPTRGFTGELFF.

CDR3 nucleotide sequence: TGTGCCAGCACCGTCCAGGGGCAGGTGACTGAAGCTTTCTTT. It codes for CASTVQGQVTEAFF. This chain connects TRBV2 to TRBJ1-1; the D gene is possibly TRBD1 (6 bases). V was trimmed by 7 bases and J by 5 bases, leaving 17 bases between them. CDR1 and CDR2 (germline): SNHLY, FYNNEI. The CDR3 extends over 14 amino acids.

This sequence joins TRBV4-2 and TRBJ2-1; weak D call: TRBD2 (5 bases). There are 16 residues in the CDR3. Trimming shortened V by 8 bases and J by 0 bases, and 17 bases separated the two germline ends. CDR1 and CDR2 from the germline V gene are LGHNA and YNFKEQ. The CDR3 spells CASARGRGSSYNEQFF. The CDR3 nucleotides are TGTGCCAGCGCCCGCGGTCGGGGTAGCTCCTACAATGAGCAGTTCTTC.

The V and J genes are TRBV14 and TRBJ1-2, with D hard to call. Deletions cut 0 bases from V and 8 bases from J, with 10 bases between. CDR1 is SGHDN and CDR2 is FVKESK in the germline V gene. The CDR3 is made up of 13 amino acids. The CDR3: CASSQDPGRGYTF. CDR3 DNA: TGTGCCAGCAGCCAAGATCCAGGCAGGGGCTACACCTTC.

Comments on this clone: Compared with germline, one end of the junction differs, possibly owing to a read error. The chain combines TRBV7-9 with TRBJ1-1, with TRBD1 as a possible D gene (6 bases). CDR3 length: 17 amino acids. Germline V gene data show CDR1 as SEHNR and CDR2 as FQNEAQ (reference sequence). CDR3: CSSSPTRARTANTEAFF. The CDR3 DNA reads as TGTTCCAGCAGCCCCACTCGAGCCCGGACAGCGAACACTGAAGCTTTCTTT.

The chain employs TRBV15 and TRBJ2-3, with D possibly being TRBD2 (6 bases). V was cut by 6 bases and J by 1 base, with 11 bases left in between. This CDR3 spans 14 amino acids. CDR1 LNHNV and CDR2 YYDKDF come from the germline V gene (reference sequence). The CDR3 region has the DNA TGTGCCACCAGGGCCCCGGGGGGCACAGATACGCAGTATTTT. Its translation: CATRAPGGTDTQYF. The full variable domain, in which reference TRBV15 and TRBJ2-3 provide the parts outside the CDR3, is DAMVIQNPRYQVTQFGKPVTLSCSQTLNHNVMYWYQQKSSQAPKLLFHYYDKDFNNEADTPDNFQSRRPNTSFCFLDIRSPGLGDTAMYLCATRAPGGTDTQYFGPGTRLTVL.

This chain connects TRBV30 to TRBJ1-6; D possibly corresponds to TRBD1 (5 bases). The V end lost 2 bases, the J end lost 9 bases, and 17 bases lay between the germline ends. The germline V gene has CDR1 GTSNPN and CDR2 SVGIG (reference sequence). The CDR3 runs 15 residues. The CDR3 DNA is TGTGCCTGGAGTTCTGGGCAGGGAAGAAGTTCACCCCTCCACTTT. Translating gives CAWSSGQGRSSPLHF.

The chain combines TRBV6-1 with TRBJ2-7; possibly TRBD1 for D (5 bases). The ends were cut back, 2 bases at V and 2 bases at J, with 16 bases in the middle. Germline CDR1 is MNHNS and CDR2 is SASEGT. This CDR3 has 16 amino acids. The CDR3 DNA is TGTGCCAGCAGTGAAATGGGTAAGGGGTCGCCCTACGAGCAGTACTTC. Its translation: CASSEMGKGSPYEQYF.

This clone was seen more than once but under ten times. The V call is TRBV2, the J call TRBJ1-2; D is undetermined. CDR1 SNHLY and CDR2 FYNNEI come from the germline V gene. Trimming pared 4 bases from V and 5 bases from J, leaving 20 bases between. The CDR3 runs to 16 residues. In DNA form, the CDR3 reads TGTGCCAGCAGTGGATATAGCGGGCCGGTCCCTTATGGCTACACCTTC. Its translation is CASSGYSGPVPYGYTF.

The V gene is TRBV6-5, the J gene TRBJ2-7; 8 bases match TRBD1. The CDR3 is 14 amino acids. Unmatched junction bases numbered 5, after V lost 5 bases and J lost 2 bases. The V gene's germline CDR1 is MNHEY and CDR2 SVGAGI. The CDR3 coding sequence is TGTGCCAGCAGTCCTTGGACAGGGCCCTACGAGCAGTACTTC. Protein sequence: CASSPWTGPYEQYF.

The chain uses TRBV4-2 and TRBJ2-5; 8 nucleotides match TRBD2. Germline CDR1 is LGHNA and CDR2 is YNFKEQ. The trim removed 1 base at V and 3 bases at J, leaving 10 bases unmatched. The CDR3 has 17 residues. CDR3 loop: CASSQARNGGAEETQYF. The CDR3 region has the DNA TGTGCCAGCAGCCAAGCACGGAACGGGGGGGCCGAAGAGACCCAGTACTTC.